This TCR beta chain came from a study of control samples from healthy donors and cancer patients. The method was immunoSEQ multiplex PCR; TCRdb's version includes in-frame clones alone and lacks a portion of them. The profile covers about 110,000 clones, with more than 85% appearing a single time and about 16% taken by the ten largest. The sequenced sample was blood. The TCR sequence derives from a woman aged 50 to 65 in good health.

Written as DNA, the CDR3 is TGTGCCAGCAGCCCCGGGGGGCTTGGCTACACCTTC. This encodes CASSPGGLGYTF. The gene calls are TRBV12-3 or TRBV12-4 and TRBJ1-2; tentative D call: TRBD1 (6 bases). V shed 6 bases and J shed 7 bases, with 12 bases lying between them. CDR3 length: 12 residues.